One and the same sample provided the 26 T cell receptor beta chains below, sequenced in a study of CD8+ T cells in alopecia areata. As for treatment: oral pan-JAK inhibitor, 5-10 mg twice daily. RNA was extracted and reverse transcribed into cDNA as the sequencing template. Assay used: immunoSEQ multiplex PCR; TCRdb lists only in-frame clones, some missing. This table has about 120,000 clones, more than 45% appearing once. The material sequenced was CD4+ T cells sorted from blood, taken at week 4, from a patient treated with tofacitinib. The receptors were gathered from a human donor with alopecia areata.

The chain carries TRBV9 and TRBJ2-7, with 8 positions matching TRBD1. Unmatched junction bases numbered 3, after V lost 5 bases and J lost 5 bases. CDR3 length: 12 amino acids. Looked up from germline, CDR1 is SGDLS and CDR2 is YYNGEE. The DNA of the CDR3 is TGTGCCAGCAGAAAGACAGGGGACGAGCAGTACTTC. Translated: CASRKTGDEQYF.

The rearrangement uses TRBV27 and TRBJ1-1, with no clear D. CDR3 length equals 13 residues. CDR1 MNHEY and CDR2 SMNVEV come from the germline V gene (reference sequence). The V end was cut by 3 bases, the J end by 1 base, with 6 bases between. The CDR3 DNA follows: TGTGCCAGCAGTTTGAAGGAGAACACTGAAGCTTTCTTT. Protein product: CASSLKENTEAFF.

As DNA, the CDR3 is TGTGCCAGCAGTGTTGAGCAGGGATGGCAGTTCTTC. This gives the protein CASSVEQGWQFF. This chain uses TRBV2 with TRBJ2-1, with D perhaps matching TRBD1 (5 bases). With 4 bases removed from V and 12 bases from J, the gap between germline ends came to 13 bases. Germline V gives CDR1 SNHLY, CDR2 FYNNEI. This CDR3 has 12 residues.

V gene TRBV7-2 combines with J gene TRBJ2-1; 9 bases fit TRBD2. J gave up 9 bases and V 6 bases, and 6 bases lay outside the gene matches. The V gene's germline CDR1 is SGHTA and CDR2 FQGNSA. There are 13 residues in the CDR3. CDR3 loop: CASRGTSSSEQFF. CDR3 DNA sequence: TGTGCCAGCAGGGGGACTAGCAGCAGTGAGCAGTTCTTC.

The sample holds a few counts of this clone. The gene calls are TRBV7-9 and TRBJ1-6; no clear D. Germline loops: CDR1 SEHNR, CDR2 FQNEAQ (reference sequence). Trimming left V 1 base short and J 8 bases short, with 12 bases between. This CDR3 region has 15 residues. The CDR3: CASSLDSRVDSPLHF. The CDR3 DNA reads TGTGCCAGCAGCTTAGACTCCAGAGTGGATTCACCCCTCCACTTT.

The V call is TRBV7-8, the J call TRBJ2-7; 8 bases are a match to TRBD1. The V gene's germline CDR1 is SGHVS and CDR2 FQNEAQ. J lost 7 bases, V lost 4 bases, and 15 bases had no gene match. The CDR3 extends over 16 amino acids. In DNA form, the CDR3 reads TGTGCCAGCAGCTCGACGGGACAGGCCCAAGGCCGTGAGCAGTACTTC. Translating gives CASSSTGQAQGREQYF.

The chain is built from TRBV7-2 and TRBJ1-2, with 9 bases matching TRBD1. V lost 5 bases, J lost 4 bases, and 14 bases stayed unmatched. The CDR3 is 17 amino acids. CDR1 and CDR2 from the germline V gene are SGHTA and FQGNSA. The CDR3 DNA follows: TGTGCCAGCAGCCAAACCCCACAGGGGGCGCCGCGCTATGGCTACACCTTC. As protein: CASSQTPQGAPRYGYTF.

This clone occurred a few times. The rearrangement joins TRBV29-1 to TRBJ1-1; no clear D gene. The V end lost 6 bases, the J end lost 0 bases, and 14 bases lay between the germline ends. The germline CDR1 and CDR2 sequences are SQVTM and ANQGSEA. The CDR3 loop spans 14 amino acids. CDR3 sequence (DNA): TGCAGCGTAAAAATGGGCAACATGAACACTGAAGCTTTCTTT. Translation: CSVKMGNMNTEAFF.

The chain joins TRBV7-6 to TRBJ2-5, with 9 bases aligning to TRBD2. The CDR3 consists of 15 residues. Germline lookup yields CDR1 SGHVS and CDR2 FNYEAQ. Trimming cost V 3 bases and J 4 bases; bases outside gene matches: 6. CDR3 coding DNA: TGTGCCAGCAGCTTGAGTAGCGGGAGCGGAGAGACCCAGTACTTC. This encodes CASSLSSGSGETQYF. The full variable domain, with the rest looked up from reference TRBV7-6 and TRBJ2-5, is GAGVSQSPRYKVTKRGQDVALRCDPISGHVSLYWYRQALGQGPEFLTYFNYEAQQDKSGLPNDRFSAERPEGSISTLTIQRTEQRDSAMYRCASSLSSGSGETQYFGPGTRLLVL.

The chain links TRBV15 to TRBJ2-7, with D unclear. Deletions cut 3 bases from V and 0 bases from J, with 6 bases between. The CDR3 has 13 amino acids. From germline, CDR1 is LNHNV and CDR2 YYDKDF (reference sequence). In DNA, the CDR3 is TGTGCCACCAGCAGTAGGGCCTCCTACGAGCAGTACTTC. Translation: CATSSRASYEQYF.

This clone was detected only a few times. V is TRBV19 and J is TRBJ1-5; TRBD1 aligns across 10 bases. CDR1 and CDR2 from the germline V gene are LNHDA and SQIVND (reference sequence). Trimming at V came to 8 bases and at J to 8 bases, leaving 12 bases not matched to a gene. There are 15 residues in the CDR3. The CDR3, as DNA: TGTGCCAGTGATCGCTCGGGACAGGGGACGGAGCCCCAGCATTTT. Translated, it gives CASDRSGQGTEPQHF. Drawing the rest from reference TRBV19 and TRBJ1-5, the complete variable domain is DGGITQSPKYLFRKEGQNVTLSCEQNLNHDAMYWYRQDPGQGLRLIYYSQIVNDFQKGDIAEGYSVSREKKESFPLTVTSAQKNPTAFYLCASDRSGQGTEPQHFGDGTRLSIL.

This clone was detected a few times. V usage is TRBV14 and J usage is TRBJ2-3, with D perhaps TRBD1 (5 bases). The CDR3 loop spans 16 amino acids. Deletions cut 1 base from V and 4 bases from J, with 15 bases between. Germline values: CDR1 SGHDN, CDR2 FVKESK. The CDR3 protein is CASSQVGLVRADTQYF. CDR3 DNA sequence: TGTGCCAGCAGCCAAGTGGGGCTAGTAAGGGCAGATACGCAGTATTTT. The variable domain in full, completed from reference TRBV14 and TRBJ2-3, reads EAGVTQFPSHSVIEKGQTVTLRCDPISGHDNLYWYRRVMGKEIKFLLHFVKESKQDESGMPNNRFLAERTGGTYSTLKVQPAELEDSGVYFCASSQVGLVRADTQYFGPGTRLTVL.

This clone was recorded a few times. The gene calls are TRBV7-9 and TRBJ2-5, with D perhaps TRBD2 (5 bases). CDR1 and CDR2 (germline): SEHNR, FQNEAQ (reference sequence). V was clipped by 5 bases and J by 5 bases, with 18 bases between them. The CDR3 totals 15 residues. The CDR3 spells CASSVRGAFGETQYF. DNA for the CDR3: TGTGCCAGCAGCGTCCGGGGTGCGTTCGGGGAGACCCAGTACTTC. Drawing the rest from reference TRBV7-9 and TRBJ2-5, the complete variable domain is DTGVSQNPRHKITKRGQNVTFRCDPISEHNRLYWYRQTLGQGPEFLTYFQNEAQLEKSRLLSDRFSAERPKGSFSTLEIQRTEQGDSAMYLCASSVRGAFGETQYFGPGTRLLVL.

The chain couples TRBV29-1 to TRBJ1-2; 10 bases align to TRBD1. V shed 3 bases, J shed 3 bases, and the junction held 4 bases outside the gene matches. From germline, CDR1 is SQVTM and CDR2 ANQGSEA. The CDR3 extends over 14 amino acids. In nucleotides, the CDR3 is TGCAGCGTTGAGGGCGGGACAGGGGACTATGGCTACACCTTC. Translating gives CSVEGGTGDYGYTF.

The V gene is TRBV29-1, the J gene TRBJ2-5; 8 bases match TRBD1. V lost 7 bases to trimming and J lost 3 bases; unmatched junction nucleotides: 4. Germline lookup yields CDR1 SQVTM and CDR2 ANQGSEA. CDR3 size: 12 residues. The CDR3 sequence: CSAGQGKETQYF. As DNA, the CDR3 is TGCAGCGCCGGACAGGGAAAAGAGACCCAGTACTTC.

This rearrangement joins TRBV5-1 to TRBJ2-5; unclear D gene. Germline CDR1 is SGHRS and CDR2 is YFSETQ. Trimming removed 2 bases from V and 4 bases from J, with 3 bases in between. This CDR3 spans 11 amino acids. As DNA, the CDR3 is TGCGCCAGCAGCTTCGGAGAGACCCAGTACTTC. This encodes CASSFGETQYF.

The J gene is TRBJ2-7, the V gene TRBV28; no definite D call. CDR3 length: 15 amino acids. The germline CDR1 and CDR2 sequences are MDHEN and SYDVKM. Trimming stripped 3 bases from V and 0 bases from J, with 12 bases between. The chain's CDR3 is CASSFAQLTSYEQYF. The CDR3 nucleotides are TGTGCCAGCAGTTTTGCACAGCTAACCTCCTACGAGCAGTACTTC.

V usage is TRBV4-1 and J usage is TRBJ1-2; the D gene is possibly TRBD1 (5 bases). Trimming removed 0 bases at V and 6 bases at J, with 8 bases between. Germline V lookup: CDR1 MGHRA, CDR2 YSYEKL. This CDR3 comprises 13 residues. The DNA of the CDR3 is TGCGCCAGCAGCCAAGAATCGGGACATGGCTACACCTTC. This gives the protein CASSQESGHGYTF.

The chain links TRBV27 to TRBJ2-7; D remains unclear. The CDR3 contains 11 residues. Looked up from germline, CDR1 is MNHEY and CDR2 is SMNVEV (reference sequence). V lost 9 bases and J lost 5, with 11 bases in between. CDR3: CARTSRNEQYF. Here the CDR3 DNA reads TGTGCCAGGACCAGCCGCAACGAGCAGTACTTC.

This clone appeared a few times. V usage is TRBV25-1 and J usage is TRBJ1-1, with TRBD1 as a possible D gene (5 bases). V was clipped by 4 bases and J by 3 bases, with 15 bases between them. In germline, CDR1 is MGHDK, CDR2 SYGVNS. CDR3 length equals 15 residues. The CDR3 DNA reads TGTGCCAGCAGTGGGGTGCGGGGGGAAGACACTGAAGCTTTCTTT. Its translation is CASSGVRGEDTEAFF.

The chain joins TRBV14 to TRBJ1-6; 7 bases fit TRBD1. This CDR3 has 13 amino acids. Per the germline V gene, CDR1 is SGHDN and CDR2 is FVKESK. The V gene end was trimmed by 4 bases and the J gene end by 7 bases; junction bases not matched to a gene: 1. The CDR3 DNA sequence: TGTGCCAGCAGCCCGGGACAGAATTCACCCCTCCACTTT. Translating it yields CASSPGQNSPLHF.

There are a few counts of this clone. This chain joins TRBV11-2 and TRBJ2-3; 8 nucleotides agree with TRBD2. Losses at the gene ends were 1 base for V and 5 bases for J; bases not matched to a gene: 8. The germline gives CDR1 SGHAT, CDR2 FQNNGV. The CDR3 extends over 16 amino acids. The CDR3 DNA reads TGTGCCAGCAGCTTAGTAGGCGGGGGGCCATTAGATACGCAGTATTTT. Protein: CASSLVGGGPLDTQYF.

This clone was found a few times. The chain carries TRBV6-5 and TRBJ2-1; D remains ambiguous. V was pared by 8 bases and J by 8 bases, with 16 bases between. The CDR3 covers 13 residues. The germline V gene encodes CDR1 MNHEY and CDR2 SVGAGI. Here the CDR3 DNA reads TGTGCCAGCCGAACGGGCCACCGGGATGAGCAGTTCTTC. It yields the protein CASRTGHRDEQFF.

J is TRBJ2-3 and V is TRBV29-1, with no clear D. The germline V and J ends were trimmed by 4 bases and 1 base, with 6 bases remaining between them. Germline loops: CDR1 SQVTM, CDR2 ANQGSEA. This CDR3 is built from 12 residues. The CDR3 coding sequence is TGCAGCGTTGCTGTTCGCACAGATACGCAGTATTTT. It is translated as CSVAVRTDTQYF.

The rearrangement links TRBV18 to TRBJ2-1, with TRBD2 matching over 10 bases. J was trimmed by 6 bases and V by 6 bases; bases with no gene match: 8. Germline CDR1 KGHSH, CDR2 LQKENI. This CDR3 contains 15 residues. Written as DNA, the CDR3 is TGTGCCAGCTCGCCCCTAGCGGGAGTTTTCAATGAGCAGTTCTTC. It codes for CASSPLAGVFNEQFF.

The J gene is TRBJ1-3, the V gene TRBV29-1; D remains ambiguous. Germline loops: CDR1 SQVTM, CDR2 ANQGSEA. The CDR3 runs to 14 residues. V lost 5 bases and J 0 bases, leaving 11 bases between the germline ends. The CDR3 protein is CSVTQRNSGNTIYF. The CDR3 DNA is TGCAGCGTTACTCAGCGGAACTCTGGAAACACCATATATTTT.